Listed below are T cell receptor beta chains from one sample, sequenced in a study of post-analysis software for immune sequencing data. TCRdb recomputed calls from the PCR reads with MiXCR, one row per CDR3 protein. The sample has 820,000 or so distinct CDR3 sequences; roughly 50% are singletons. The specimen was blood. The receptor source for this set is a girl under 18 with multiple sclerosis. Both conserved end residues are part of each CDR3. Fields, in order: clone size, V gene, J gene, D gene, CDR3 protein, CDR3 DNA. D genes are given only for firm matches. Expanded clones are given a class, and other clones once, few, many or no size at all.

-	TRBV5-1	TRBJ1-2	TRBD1	CASSPTGTGEVYTF	TGCGCCAGCAGCCCCACCGGGACAGGGGAAGTCTACACCTTC
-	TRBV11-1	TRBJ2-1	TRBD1	CASSSGGRGFF	TGTGCCAGCAGCTCAGGGGGAAGGGGGTTCTTC
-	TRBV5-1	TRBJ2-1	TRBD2	CASSFGWGGRGNEQFF	TGCGCCAGCAGCTTCGGCTGGGGCGGGAGAGGCAATGAGCAGTTCTTC
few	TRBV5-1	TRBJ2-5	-	CASSPVAPETQYF	TGCGCCAGCAGTCCGGTGGCTCCAGAGACCCAGTACTTC
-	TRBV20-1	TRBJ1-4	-	CSARNRQVSNEKLFF	TGCAGTGCTAGAAACAGACAGGTCTCTAATGAAAAACTGTTTTTT
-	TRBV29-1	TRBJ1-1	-	CSVNQNPRREAFF	TGCAGCGTCAACCAAAATCCTCGTAGAGAAGCTTTCTTT
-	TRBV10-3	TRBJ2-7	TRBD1	CAISESLTGGGEQYF	TGTGCCATCAGTGAGTCCCTGACAGGGGGCGGCGAGCAGTACTTC
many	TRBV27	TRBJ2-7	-	CASSPRQSYEQYF	TGTGCCAGCAGTCCTAGACAGTCCTACGAGCAGTACTTC
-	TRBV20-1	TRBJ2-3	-	CSATGSAFADTQYF	TGCAGTGCTACGGGGAGCGCCTTCGCAGATACGCAGTATTTT
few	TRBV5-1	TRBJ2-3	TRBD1	CASSSGTGSTDTQYF	TGTGCCAGCAGTTCCGGGACAGGTAGCACAGATACGCAGTATTTT
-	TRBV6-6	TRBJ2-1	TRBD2	CASNLAGGNYEQFF	TGTGCCAGCAACCTAGCGGGGGGCAACTATGAGCAGTTCTTC
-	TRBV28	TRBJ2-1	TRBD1	CASSFIREKRDRVYNEQFF	TGTGCCAGCAGTTTCATAAGGGAAAAGCGGGACAGGGTTTACAATGAGCAGTTCTTC
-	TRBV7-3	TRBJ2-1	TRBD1	CASSLAGQGRNEQFF	TGTGCCAGCAGCTTAGCGGGACAGGGGCGCAATGAGCAGTTCTTC
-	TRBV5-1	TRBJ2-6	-	CASSGTSGFSGPNVLTF	TGCGCCAGCAGCGGGACGTCCGGGTTCTCTGGGCCCAACGTCCTGACTTTC
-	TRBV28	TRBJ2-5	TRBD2	CASSPTRLAGVKEQYF	TGTGCCAGCAGTCCCACCCGACTAGCGGGAGTAAAGGAGCAGTACTTC
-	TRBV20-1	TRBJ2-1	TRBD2	CSAEKSGRVNEQFF	TGCAGTGCTGAGAAGAGCGGGAGAGTAAATGAGCAGTTCTTC
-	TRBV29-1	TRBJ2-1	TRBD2	CSVPRLAGARNEQFF	TGCAGCGTACCTAGACTAGCGGGAGCGAGAAATGAGCAGTTCTTC
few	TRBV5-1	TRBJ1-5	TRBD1	CASSLGQGNPQHF	TGCGCCAGCAGCTTGGGACAGGGGAATCCCCAGCATTTT
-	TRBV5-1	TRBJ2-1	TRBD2	CASSLGLAGEEQFF	TGCGCCAGCAGCTTGGGGCTAGCGGGGGAGGAGCAGTTCTTC
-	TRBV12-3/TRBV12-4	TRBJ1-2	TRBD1	CASRTGGDGYTF	TGTGCCAGCCGGACAGGGGGTGATGGCTACACCTTC
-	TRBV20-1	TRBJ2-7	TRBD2	CSARLASGYEQYF	TGCAGTGCCCGACTAGCGTCTGGATACGAGCAGTACTTC
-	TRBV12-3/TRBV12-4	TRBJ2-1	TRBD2	CASSPGTSPWGSYNEQFF	TGTGCCAGCAGTCCCGGGACTAGCCCCTGGGGCTCCTACAATGAGCAGTTCTTC
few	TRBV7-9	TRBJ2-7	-	CASSPSGDEQYF	TGTGCCAGCAGCCCCTCGGGGGACGAGCAGTACTTC
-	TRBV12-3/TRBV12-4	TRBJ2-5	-	CASTNGGGRETQYF	TGTGCCAGCACCAATGGGGGGGGGCGCGAGACCCAGTACTTC
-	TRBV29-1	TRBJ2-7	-	CSVPGPTYEQYF	TGCAGCGTTCCGGGCCCGACCTACGAGCAGTACTTC
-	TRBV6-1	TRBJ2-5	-	CASSRHPRQVQENQETQYF	TGTGCCAGCAGCCGGCACCCGCGCCAAGTTCAGGAAAACCAAGAGACCCAGTACTTC